This T cell receptor (beta chain) was captured by sequencing in a study of cytomegalovirus exposure and HLA in healthy donors. Study outcomes and limitations: Earlier analysis yielded a pattern in which most TCR beta V segments were productive about 90% or about 30% of the time. With high specificity and sensitivity, the classifier reportedly diagnosed cytomegalovirus status. The listing of roughly 160 TCR beta chains classed them as cytomegalovirus-associated.

V lost 3 bases, J lost 4 bases, and 5 bases stayed unmatched. Germline V gene data show CDR1 as MGHRA and CDR2 as YSYEKL. This CDR3 comprises 15 residues. In regard to this clone: What it binds is not known.

A multiplex PCR was run with 60 Vbeta primers and 13 Jbeta primers. Profiling relied on immunoSEQ multiplex PCR, and the TCRdb table lists in-frame clones only, not all of them. The sample has 95,000 to 100,000 clones, more than 80% seen once; the top ten hold about 4.3%. The sample taken for sequencing was PBMCs. The V call is TRBV4-1, the J call TRBJ2-5; 10 bases map to TRBD2. The TCR originated in a man aged 30 to 39 in good health and CMV-seronegative. CDR3 residues: CASSHASGRGETQYF. In DNA form, the CDR3 reads TGCGCCAGCAGCCATGCTAGCGGGAGAGGAGAGACCCAGTACTTC.